The present T cell receptor beta chain was sequenced within a study of CD8 T cell repertoires and HIV-1 epitope variants. Study background: Twenty-five autologous and known Gag and Nef epitope variant peptides each stimulated T cells separately. Tested: three Gag epitope families, Nef HW9 and YT9. IL-2, IL-7 and IL-15 were added on days 3 and 7 of roughly 10-day cultures.

A remark on this clone: Its matching antigen is unknown.

On the immunoSEQ platform, TCR beta CDR3s were sequenced at survey depth. Sequencing was performed with immunoSEQ multiplex PCR; in TCRdb, only in-frame clones are kept and a portion is missing. The table lists 950 to 1,500 clones, roughly three fifths of them singletons. The ends were cut back, 11 bases at V and 0 bases at J, with 11 bases in the middle. The CDR3 is made up of 12 amino acids. CDR1 is SNHLY, CDR2 FYNNEI, per germline. The receptor's source is a male donor with HIV. Material for sequencing was cultured CD8+ T cells derived from PBMCs. The rearrangement uses TRBV2 and TRBJ2-7; possibly TRBD2 for D (6 bases). As DNA, the CDR3 is TGTGCCCGGCGGGACGGCTCCTACGAGCAGTACTTC. Encoded protein: CARRDGSYEQYF.